The clone carrying this TCR beta chain was counted ten times or more. As yet, its antigen is unknown. This record belongs to a study of T cells in Graves' hyperthyroidism and ophthalmopathy. Study results and limitations: Blood also carried most thyroid clonotypes expanded above 0.001. Stable hyperthyroidism and ophthalmopathy were separated using 13 V-J signatures.

It was RNA transcripts that yielded the amplified TCR beta CDR3 regions. The study used the HTBI primer set for a first-round RT-PCR of the TCR CDR3. From the multiplex PCR reads, TCRdb called clonotypes with MiXCR, one entry per CDR3 protein. In the table there are a few hundred thousand distinct CDR3 sequences, more than 15% of which are singletons. With 4 bases removed from V and 3 bases from J, the gap between germline ends came to 16 bases. The germline CDR1 and CDR2 sequences are KGHDR and SFDVKD. This CDR3 has 16 residues. PBMCs came from 10 ml fresh peripheral blood. The clonotype comes from a woman between 18 and 29 years old with Graves' hyperthyroidism. The chain recombines TRBV24-1 with TRBJ2-3; tentatively, D is TRBD1 (7 bases). The sequenced sample consisted of blood. The CDR3 spells CATSEPGGGMTDTQYF. CDR3 DNA sequence: TGTGCCACCAGTGAACCTGGAGGGGGCATGACAGATACGCAGTATTTT.